One T cell receptor beta chain is described in this entry. Its antigen is currently unknown. Profiling relied on immunoSEQ multiplex PCR, and the TCRdb table lists in-frame clones only, not all of them. The sample includes tens of thousands of clones, around 91% of them seen just once. The data derive from a study of T cell responses to AZD1222 COVID-19 vaccine. Findings and caveats of the study: The sample set comprised mostly white British donors with more females, and clonal diversity was possibly underestimated.

The length of the CDR3 is 16 residues. J gave up 9 bases and V 4 bases, and 7 bases lay outside the gene matches. Germline V gives CDR1 SGHTA, CDR2 FQGTGA. The chain has TRBV7-3 and TRBJ2-3; 16 nucleotides agree with TRBD2. The TCR sequence derives from an adult in good health. Sequencing was performed on peripheral blood, taken on day 0 of AZD1222 vaccination. CDR3 region: CASSSPGLAGGQTQYF. CDR3 bases: TGTGCCAGCAGCTCCCCGGGACTAGCGGGAGGGCAGACGCAGTATTTT.